Listed below are T cell receptor beta chains from one sample, sequenced in a study of blood T cell repertoires in COVID-19. The data were produced by immunoSEQ multiplex PCR, yet TCRdb's version contains in-frame clones alone and is incomplete. The sample contains about 200,000 clones, more than 85% of which appear only once. Sequencing was done on a sample of peripheral blood. The receptors derive from a man between 60 and 70 years old with acute or convalescent COVID-19. Both conserved end residues are part of each CDR3. A D gene is named only where the DNA matches it firmly. Clone size is not always given. Where it is, it says once, few, many or a class for expanded clones.

len	abundance	j_gene	v_gene	d_gene	CDR3aa	CDR3nt
13	-	TRBJ2-7	TRBV6-2/TRBV6-3	-	CASSYGRAYEQYF	TGTGCCAGCAGTTACGGCAGGGCCTACGAGCAGTACTTC
15	-	TRBJ1-4	TRBV3-1/TRBV3-2	TRBD1	CASSLNRGLNEKLFF	TGTGCCAGCAGCCTAAACAGGGGCTTGAATGAAAAACTGTTTTTT
11	-	TRBJ2-7	TRBV20-1	-	CSARDQYEQYF	TGCAGTGCTAGAGATCAGTACGAGCAGTACTTC
15	-	TRBJ2-7	TRBV27	-	CASSPFGGRPYEQYF	TGTGCCAGCAGTCCCTTTGGCGGCCGGCCGTACGAGCAGTACTTC
14	-	TRBJ2-7	TRBV28	TRBD1	CASGTGALSYEQYF	TGTGCCAGCGGCACAGGGGCCCTCTCCTACGAGCAGTACTTC
17	-	TRBJ2-2	TRBV19	TRBD1	CASRRQGRAWNTGELFF	TGTGCCAGTAGGAGACAGGGAAGGGCTTGGAACACCGGGGAGCTGTTTTTT
16	-	TRBJ1-5	TRBV19	-	CASSIGGAREYQPQHF	TGTGCCAGTAGTATAGGGGGCGCCAGAGAGTATCAGCCCCAGCATTTT
14	once	TRBJ1-1	TRBV6-5	-	CASSPQATNTEAFF	TGTGCCAGCAGCCCACAGGCGACGAACACTGAAGCTTTCTTT
12	-	TRBJ2-2	TRBV12-3/TRBV12-4	-	CASRLRDGELFF	TGTGCCAGTCGACTCCGGGACGGGGAGCTGTTTTTT
16	once	TRBJ1-2	TRBV5-1	TRBD1	CASSLVGRGSNYGYTF	TGCGCCAGCAGCTTGGTAGGCAGGGGGTCCAACTATGGCTACACCTTC
17	-	TRBJ2-3	TRBV7-2	-	CASSPRSGASSADTQYF	TGTGCCAGCAGCCCCCGAAGCGGCGCGTCATCGGCGGATACGCAGTATTTT
14	-	TRBJ1-2	TRBV9	TRBD1	CASSPRTGTYGYTF	TGTGCCAGCAGCCCCCGGACAGGGACCTATGGCTACACCTTC
14	-	TRBJ2-5	TRBV7-9	-	CASSLASGLWTQYF	TGTGCCAGCAGCTTAGCGTCCGGGTTATGGACCCAGTACTTC
15	-	TRBJ1-2	TRBV4-3	TRBD1	CASSQEGQGTRGYTF	TGCGCCAGCAGCCAAGAAGGACAGGGGACGCGTGGCTACACCTTC
12	-	TRBJ2-5	TRBV29-1	-	CSVEGQGETQYF	TGCAGCGTTGAGGGACAAGGGGAGACCCAGTACTTC
16	few	TRBJ1-3	TRBV11-2	TRBD1	CASSSSDRFSGNTIYF	TGTGCCAGCAGCTCTTCGGACAGGTTCTCTGGAAACACCATATATTTT
12	-	TRBJ1-6	TRBV7-9	TRBD1	CASSLGGQALHF	TGTGCCAGCAGCTTAGGGGGACAGGCCCTCCACTTT
14	-	TRBJ2-2	TRBV19	-	CASSRGSHTGELFF	TGTGCCAGTAGTAGAGGCTCACACACCGGGGAGCTGTTTTTT
16	-	TRBJ1-2	TRBV5-1	-	CASSSDPTGRVVSYTF	TGCGCCAGCAGCTCGGACCCAACAGGGCGGGTAGTATCCTACACCTTC
17	-	TRBJ2-1	TRBV18	TRBD2	CASSPPQRGTALDEQFF	TGTGCCAGCTCACCACCCCAGCGGGGGACCGCCCTGGATGAGCAGTTCTTC
17	-	TRBJ2-3	TRBV18	TRBD1	CASSPPGQGPSTDTQYF	TGTGCCAGCTCACCACCGGGACAGGGACCAAGCACAGATACGCAGTATTTT
12	-	TRBJ2-1	TRBV29-1	-	CSASGPRGEQFF	TGCAGCGCCTCCGGGCCCCGGGGTGAGCAGTTCTTC
13	-	TRBJ2-3	TRBV5-1	-	CASSLAATDTQYF	TGCGCCAGCAGCTTGGCAGCGACAGATACGCAGTATTTT
12	-	TRBJ2-7	TRBV5-4	-	CASSSGLGEQYF	TGTGCCAGCAGCAGCGGTTTGGGCGAGCAGTACTTC
18	-	TRBJ2-5	TRBV7-9	TRBD2	CASSLAPLAGAESSTQYF	TGTGCCAGCAGCTTAGCCCCCCTAGCGGGGGCCGAGTCGTCGACCCAGTACTTC
11	-	TRBJ2-3	TRBV20-1	-	CSATHQDTQYF	TGCAGTGCTACCCATCAAGATACGCAGTATTTT
14	-	TRBJ2-7	TRBV6-5	TRBD1	CASRKQGNTYEQYF	TGTGCCAGCAGGAAACAGGGGAATACCTACGAGCAGTACTTC
17	-	TRBJ1-4	TRBV3-1/TRBV3-2	-	CASSPSGGERANEKLFF	TGTGCCAGCAGCCCCTCGGGAGGGGAGAGGGCTAATGAAAAACTGTTTTTT
15	-	TRBJ1-2	TRBV7-2	TRBD1	CASSLVLGTGGGYTF	TGTGCCAGCAGCTTGGTTCTGGGGACAGGGGGGGGCTACACCTTC
18	-	TRBJ2-6	TRBV5-1	TRBD1	CASSSSGQGVAGANVLTF	TGCGCCAGCAGCTCGAGTGGACAGGGGGTCGCTGGGGCCAACGTCCTGACTTTC
15	-	TRBJ1-4	TRBV5-5	-	CASSLQDTFNEKLFF	TGTGCCAGCAGCTTGCAAGACACGTTTAATGAAAAACTGTTTTTT
15	-	TRBJ2-1	TRBV29-1	TRBD2	CSVDLGTSGYNEQFF	TGCAGCGTTGACCTCGGGACTAGCGGGTACAATGAGCAGTTCTTC
14	few	TRBJ2-2	TRBV5-4	-	CASSRDTNTGELFF	TGTGCCAGCAGCCGGGACACAAACACCGGGGAGCTGTTTTTT
15	-	TRBJ2-2	TRBV24-1	TRBD2	CATSGRGRDTGELFF	TGTGCCACCAGTGGACGGGGGAGGGACACCGGGGAGCTGTTTTTT
14	-	TRBJ2-3	TRBV11-2	TRBD2	CASSSSGGTDTQYF	TGTGCCAGCAGCTCTAGCGGGGGGACAGATACGCAGTATTTT
15	-	TRBJ1-1	TRBV9	TRBD1	CASSGVQGANTEAFF	TGTGCCAGCAGCGGGGTTCAGGGGGCGAATACTGAAGCTTTCTTT
14	once	TRBJ1-1	TRBV19	-	CASSNEVRDTEAFF	TGTGCCAGTAGTAATGAGGTTCGGGACACTGAAGCTTTCTTT
14	-	TRBJ1-1	TRBV6-5	-	CASSLAGANTEAFF	TGTGCCAGCAGTTTGGCCGGAGCGAACACTGAAGCTTTCTTT
15	-	TRBJ1-2	TRBV12-5	TRBD1	CASGLGTGGYYGYTF	TGTGCTAGTGGTTTGGGGACAGGGGGATACTATGGCTACACCTTC
15	-	TRBJ1-4	TRBV6-2/TRBV6-3	-	CASTPRGSIGEKLFF	TGTGCCAGCACCCCCAGGGGCTCAATCGGCGAAAAACTGTTTTTT
15	once	TRBJ1-5	TRBV5-5	-	CASSRDTHSNQPQHF	TGTGCCAGCAGCCGGGACACCCATAGCAATCAGCCCCAGCATTTT
16	-	TRBJ2-2	TRBV13	TRBD2	CASSLGLAANTGELFF	TGTGCCAGCAGCTTGGGACTAGCGGCAAACACCGGGGAGCTGTTTTTT
15	-	TRBJ2-2	TRBV7-8	TRBD2	CASSLRGAQTGELFF	TGTGCCAGCAGCTTGCGGGGGGCGCAGACCGGGGAGCTGTTTTTT
15	-	TRBJ1-2	TRBV9	TRBD1	CASSPRTGTNYGYTF	TGTGCCAGCAGCCCAAGGACAGGGACTAACTATGGCTACACCTTC
15	-	TRBJ2-1	TRBV7-6	TRBD2	CASSLGRGGYNEQFF	TGTGCCAGCAGCTTAGGGCGGGGGGGGTACAATGAGCAGTTCTTC
16	-	TRBJ1-4	TRBV25-1	TRBD1	CASSVFGQGEIEKLFF	TGTGCCAGCAGTGTATTCGGACAGGGGGAGATTGAAAAACTGTTTTTT
15	-	TRBJ2-1	TRBV9	TRBD2	CASSARGGSYNEQFF	TGTGCCAGCAGCGCGCGGGGGGGCTCCTACAATGAGCAGTTCTTC
17	-	TRBJ1-3	TRBV16	-	CASSPTPTGISGNTIYF	TGTGCCAGCAGCCCTACCCCCACAGGGATCTCTGGAAACACCATATATTTT